This T cell receptor (beta chain) derives from a study of blood T cell repertoires in COVID-19. About the research overall: Material from acute and convalescent COVID-19 was sourced from the United States, Italy and Spain. The analysed material was cDNA or gDNA that came from T cells, B-cell-depleted T cells, or PBMCs.

Germline lookup yields CDR1 MNHEY and CDR2 SMNVEV (reference sequence). Losses at the gene ends were 4 bases for V and 6 bases for J; bases not matched to a gene: 11. This CDR3 has 15 amino acids. The authors' processing: Reference gene primer amplification gave nucleated cell count estimates. TCRdb's copy holds only in-frame clones and misses some; the assay was immunoSEQ multiplex PCR. The V and J calls and clone size come from that table; D and trimming were worked out from the DNA. Of about 110,000 clones listed, around 86% are singletons. Material for sequencing was peripheral blood. The sequence derives from a man in his sixties or seventies with acute or convalescent COVID-19. The rearrangement joins TRBV27 to TRBJ2-7; 8 bases fit TRBD1. CDR3 residues: CASSSLGQGNVEQYF. Here the CDR3 DNA reads TGTGCCAGCAGTTCCCTCGGACAGGGTAATGTCGAGCAGTACTTC.